These 17 T cell receptor beta chains were sequenced from one sample in a study of blood T cells in healthy people across ages (dated by TCRdb to 2013 to 2016). Library generation was performed with 5' RACE. Data came from an Illumina HiSeq 2500. A second PCR of about 6 to 12 cycles was performed with a sample-barcoded 5' primer and a J-beta primer mix. TCRdb reworked the public reads: Q25 trimming with fastp, MiXCR clone assembly, productive beta chains retained. Duplicate CDR3 protein sequences are folded into a single record with the most common DNA and genes. Counted in this sample were 1.4 million or so distinct CDR3 sequences; about 45% of them appeared once. The ten largest clones represent approximately 4% of the sample. The specimen was blood. The receptors come from a woman aged 18-35 years in good health.

The J gene is TRBJ2-7, the V gene TRBV7-2; TRBD2 aligns across 7 bases. CDR3 length equals 14 residues. Germline values: CDR1 SGHTA, CDR2 FQGNSA. V dropped 1 base and J dropped 7; count of bases not matched to a gene: 7. The CDR3 DNA is TGTGCCAGCAGCTTAGGGCGGGGGACGAGGGAGCAGTACTTC. It translates to CASSLGRGTREQYF.

This clonotype has just a few counts. The genes are TRBV28 and TRBJ2-3; TRBD1 agrees at 7 bases. This CDR3 is built from 18 residues. V trimming: 3 bases; J trimming: 0 bases; junction bases outside the gene matches: 12. Per germline, CDR1 MDHEN and CDR2 SYDVKM. The CDR3 is CASSLIGTVESSTDTQYF. The CDR3 DNA is TGTGCCAGCAGTTTGATAGGGACAGTTGAGTCTAGCACAGATACGCAGTATTTT.

The CDR3 protein is CASSLDRAYDEQFF. DNA of the CDR3: TGTGCCAGCAGTTTAGACAGGGCTTACGATGAGCAGTTCTTC. The rearrangement joins TRBV12-3 or TRBV12-4 to TRBJ2-1, with D maybe TRBD1 (6 bases). The CDR3 extends over 14 amino acids. V was trimmed by 1 base and J by 8 bases, leaving 12 bases between them.

This clonotype was seen only a few times. The chain couples TRBV5-4 to TRBJ2-6; D is ambiguous. The CDR3 has 16 amino acids. V dropped 3 bases and J dropped 0 bases, with 10 bases sitting between them. The germline V gene encodes CDR1 SGHNT and CDR2 YYREEE (reference sequence). CDR3 in amino acids: CASSWPHSSGANVLTF. CDR3 DNA sequence: TGTGCCAGCAGCTGGCCGCATAGCTCTGGGGCCAACGTCCTGACTTTC.

This clonotype was detected a few times. The rearrangement uses TRBV20-1 and TRBJ1-1; no clear D. Per germline, CDR1 DFQATT and CDR2 SNEGSKA (reference sequence). V lost 0 bases and J 12 bases, leaving 11 bases between the germline ends. The CDR3 runs 11 residues. The CDR3 loop is CSARDTGPPFF. The CDR3 bases are TGCAGTGCTAGAGACACGGGCCCCCCTTTCTTT.

The chain combines TRBV6-6 with TRBJ1-2; the D gene is possibly TRBD1 (5 bases). V was pared by 2 bases and J by 2 bases, with 12 bases between. The CDR3 consists of 15 residues. Germline CDR1 MNHNY, CDR2 SVGAGI (reference sequence). The CDR3 DNA is TGTGCCAGCAGTTACCCGACGGGGCAAAACTATGGCTACACCTTC. It translates to CASSYPTGQNYGYTF.

This chain links TRBV7-2 with TRBJ2-5; tentatively, D is TRBD1 (6 bases). CDR1 SGHTA and CDR2 FQGNSA come from the germline V gene. V lost 1 base and J lost 3, with 9 bases in between. The CDR3 has 14 amino acids. CDR3 DNA sequence: TGTGCCAGCAGCTTAGGGCCAGGGGAAGAGACCCAGTACTTC. Its protein product is CASSLGPGEETQYF. Supplemented by reference TRBV7-2 and TRBJ2-5, the full variable domain reads GAGVSQSPSNKVTEKGKDVELRCDPISGHTALYWYRQSLGQGLEFLIYFQGNSAPDKSGLPSDRFSAERTGGSVSTLTIQRTQQEDSAVYLCASSLGPGEETQYFGPGTRLLVL.

This clonotype was detected ten times or more. The chain employs TRBV20-1 and TRBJ2-1; tentatively, D is TRBD1 (5 bases). The CDR3 runs to 15 residues. The germline gives CDR1 DFQATT, CDR2 SNEGSKA (reference sequence). The V end lost 5 bases, the J end lost 4 bases, and 18 bases lay between the germline ends. CDR3 bases: TGCAGTGCTCATCAGGGTCTAGATGGATACAATGAGCAGTTCTTC. Translating gives CSAHQGLDGYNEQFF.

V usage is TRBV11-2 and J usage is TRBJ2-4; 8 nucleotides line up with TRBD1. The J call could be wrong; TRBJ2-7 is a better fit for the DNA end. Germline lookup yields CDR1 SGHAT and CDR2 FQNNGV. The CDR3 spans 15 residues. CDR3 bases: TGTGCCAGCAGTTCTTACCGGGACAGGAGGGACGAGCAGTACTTC. This translates into CASSSYRDRRDEQYF.

The V call is TRBV11-2, the J call TRBJ2-1, with D hard to call. The CDR3 sequence is 15 residues long. V was shortened by 2 bases and J by 0 bases, with 8 bases between the two germline ends. Germline CDR1 SGHAT, CDR2 FQNNGV. In nucleotides, the CDR3 is TGTGCCAGCAGCTTAAGCCAGCTCTCCTACAATGAGCAGTTCTTC. It yields the protein CASSLSQLSYNEQFF.

This clonotype was seen ten or more times. The chain recombines TRBV4-3 with TRBJ2-7; 8 bases are a match to TRBD2. V dropped 5 bases and J dropped 1; count of bases not matched to a gene: 7. The CDR3 runs to 15 residues. Germline V gives CDR1 LGHNA, CDR2 YSLEER. CDR3 DNA: TGCGCCAGCAGCACTTGGCTAGCGGGTTCCTACGAGCAGTACTTC. Its translation: CASSTWLAGSYEQYF.

The rearrangement uses TRBV12-3 or TRBV12-4 and TRBJ1-1, with D maybe TRBD1 (6 bases). V lost 6 bases, J lost 4 bases, and 15 bases lay in between. The CDR3 contains 14 residues. Written as DNA, the CDR3 is TGTGCCAGCAGCTCCCACAGGGTCGGCACTGAAGCTTTCTTT. Translated: CASSSHRVGTEAFF.

The CDR3 loop reads CASGVAVLLGNNEQFF. The DNA for the CDR3 is TGTGCCAGCGGTGTAGCGGTCCTTCTGGGTAACAATGAGCAGTTCTTC. This sequence joins TRBV7-2 and TRBJ2-1, with D possibly matching TRBD2 (6 bases). CDR1 is SGHTA, CDR2 FQGNSA, per germline. Trimming took 8 bases from V and 5 from J, leaving 22 bases between them. This CDR3 comprises 16 residues.

This clonotype has a handful of counts. The chain recombines TRBV7-2 with TRBJ2-7; tentatively, D is TRBD2 (6 bases). The J call may be mistaken, given a closer DNA end match to TRBJ2-5. The length of the CDR3 is 15 residues. CDR1 is SGHTA, CDR2 FQGNSA, per germline. Written as DNA, the CDR3 is TGTGCCAGCAGCCCTGTTTGGTTAGCGGTAGAGACCCAGTACTTC. Translated: CASSPVWLAVETQYF.

This clonotype has ten or more counts. This chain links TRBV7-2 with TRBJ2-3; D uncertain. CDR3 size: 14 residues. V lost 5 bases and J lost 7, with 16 bases in between. Germline loops: CDR1 SGHTA, CDR2 FQGNSA. The CDR3 loop reads CASSLNLARNTQYF. The CDR3, as DNA: TGTGCCAGCAGCCTGAACCTGGCTCGCAATACGCAGTATTTT.

This rearrangement joins TRBV7-2 to TRBJ2-6; no firm D call. The CDR3 totals 16 residues. The germline V and J ends were trimmed by 3 bases and 0 bases, with 9 bases remaining between them. Germline V gives CDR1 SGHTA, CDR2 FQGNSA. CDR3 in amino acids: CASSFQGPSGANVLTF. The DNA of the CDR3 is TGTGCCAGCAGCTTTCAAGGACCCTCTGGGGCCAACGTCCTGACTTTC.

The sample holds one count of this clonotype. The J gene is TRBJ2-1, the V gene TRBV7-3; TRBD1 or TRBD2 may be the D gene (6 bases each). The better agreement between TRBJ2-7 and the DNA end casts doubt on the J call. Per germline, CDR1 SGHTA and CDR2 FQGTGA. CDR3 length equals 15 residues. The CDR3 nucleotides read TGTGCCAGCAGCTTCCAAGGGGGGAACTACAATGAGCAGTACTTC. Amino acids: CASSFQGGNYNEQYF.